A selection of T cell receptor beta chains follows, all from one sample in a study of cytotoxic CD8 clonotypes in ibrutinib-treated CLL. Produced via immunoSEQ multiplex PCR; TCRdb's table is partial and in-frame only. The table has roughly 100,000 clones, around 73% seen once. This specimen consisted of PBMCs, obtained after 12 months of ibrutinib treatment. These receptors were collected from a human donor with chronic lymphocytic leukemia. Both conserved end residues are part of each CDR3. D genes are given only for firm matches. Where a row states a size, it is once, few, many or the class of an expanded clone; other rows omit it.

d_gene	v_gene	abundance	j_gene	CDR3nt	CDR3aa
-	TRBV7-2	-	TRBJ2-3	TGTGCCAGCAGCCTTCCACGGCTAAATACGCAGTATTTT	CASSLPRLNTQYF
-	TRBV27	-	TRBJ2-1	TGTGCCAGCAGTATTTCAAGGGCCCCCTACAATGAGCAGTTCTTC	CASSISRAPYNEQFF
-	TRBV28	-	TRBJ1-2	TGTGCCAGCAGTTTTCGCTCTCCAGGGGTAGGGAACTATGGCTACACCTTC	CASSFRSPGVGNYGYTF
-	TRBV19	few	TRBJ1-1	TGTGCCAGTAGTAGAGGGGCGAACACTGAAGCTTTCTTT	CASSRGANTEAFF
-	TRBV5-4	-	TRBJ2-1	TGTGCCAGCAGCTTGGGTCCGAATGAGCAGTTCTTC	CASSLGPNEQFF
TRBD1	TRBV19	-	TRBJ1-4	TGTGCCAGTAGTAGGACAGGGGCTGGCCCAAAACTGTTTTTT	CASSRTGAGPKLFF
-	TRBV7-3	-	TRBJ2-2	TGTGCCAGCAGCTTAACGTTAAGCCTAAATACCGGGGAGCTGTTTTTT	CASSLTLSLNTGELFF
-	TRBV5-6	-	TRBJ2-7	TGTGCCAGCAGTTACGGCAGGGGTGTGATTTACGAGCAGTACTTC	CASSYGRGVIYEQYF
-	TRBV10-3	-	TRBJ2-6	TGTGCCATCAGTGAGTCGGGGGGATCTGGGGCCAACGTCCTGACTTTC	CAISESGGSGANVLTF
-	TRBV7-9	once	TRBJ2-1	TGTGCCAGCAGCTTAGTCCCTCCGAATGAGCAGTTCTTC	CASSLVPPNEQFF
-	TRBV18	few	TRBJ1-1	TGTGCCAGCTCAGAGGGACGGATAAACACTGAAGCTTTCTTT	CASSEGRINTEAFF
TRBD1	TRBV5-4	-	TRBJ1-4	TGTGCCAGCAGCCTACAGGGGGCCGGAACTAATGAAAAACTGTTTTTT	CASSLQGAGTNEKLFF
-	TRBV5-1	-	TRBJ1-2	TGCGCCAGCAGTCCGGGGAACTATGGCTACACCTTC	CASSPGNYGYTF
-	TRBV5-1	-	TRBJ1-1	TGCGCCAGCTCGCCGGGACGGCTGAACACTGAAGCTTTCTTT	CASSPGRLNTEAFF
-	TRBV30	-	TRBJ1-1	TGTGCCTGGAGTGTATTGGCAGGGAACACTGAAGCTTTCTTT	CAWSVLAGNTEAFF
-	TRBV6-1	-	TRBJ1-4	TGTGCCAGCAGTGCTCTCGGTGGGTCGCTTGGTGAAAAACTGTTTTTT	CASSALGGSLGEKLFF
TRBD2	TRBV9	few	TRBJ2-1	TGTGCCAGCAGCTTCACAGCGGGGGGGCTGAATGAGCAGTTCTTC	CASSFTAGGLNEQFF
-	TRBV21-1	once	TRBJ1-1	TGTGCCAGCAGCAAAGAACAGGGGGCACCTCAAACTGAAGCTTTCTTT	CASSKEQGAPQTEAFF
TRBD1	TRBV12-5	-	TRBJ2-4	TGTGCTAGTGGTTCCGGACAGGGTGTGGAGATCATAGCCAAAAACATTCAGTACTTC	CASGSGQGVEIIAKNIQYF
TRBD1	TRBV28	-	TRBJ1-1	TGTGCCAGCAGTCCCCCCCGTACAGGGGGCACTGAAGCTTTCTTT	CASSPPRTGGTEAFF
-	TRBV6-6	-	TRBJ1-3	TGTGCCAGCAGTTACGACGGGACCCATGGAAACACCATATATTTT	CASSYDGTHGNTIYF
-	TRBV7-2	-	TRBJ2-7	TGTGCCAGCAGCTTTAACAGGGCGGCCTACGAGCAGTACTTC	CASSFNRAAYEQYF
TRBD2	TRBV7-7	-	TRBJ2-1	TGTGCCAGCAGCTTAGATAGCGGGGGGGCTAATGAGCAGTTCTTC	CASSLDSGGANEQFF
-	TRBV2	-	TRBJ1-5	TGTGCCAGCAGTGATAGTAGGACAGCAAATCAGCCCCAGCATTTT	CASSDSRTANQPQHF
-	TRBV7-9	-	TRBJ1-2	TGTGCCAGCAGCTTAAGGGACGTGTCTAACTATGGCTACACCTTC	CASSLRDVSNYGYTF
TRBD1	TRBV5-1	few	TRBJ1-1	TGCGCCAGCAGCGGAGGGACAGTCCCTAACACTGAAGCTTTCTTT	CASSGGTVPNTEAFF
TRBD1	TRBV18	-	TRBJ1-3	TGTGCCAGCTCGAAGGACAGGAGCTCTGGAAACACCATATATTTT	CASSKDRSSGNTIYF
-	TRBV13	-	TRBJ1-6	TGTGCCAGCAGAGATAACCGGCAGGGCCCCTATAATTCACCCCTCCACTTT	CASRDNRQGPYNSPLHF
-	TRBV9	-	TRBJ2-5	TGTGCCAGCAGCGTAGGTGCAGGCCCCGAGACCCAGTACTTC	CASSVGAGPETQYF
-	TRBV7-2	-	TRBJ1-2	TGTGCCAGCAGCCCGCCTCGGGAGACCAACTATGGCTACACCTTC	CASSPPRETNYGYTF
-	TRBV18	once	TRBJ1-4	TGTGCCAGCTCACCGGTAAAGGGAACTAATGAAAAACTGTTTTTT	CASSPVKGTNEKLFF
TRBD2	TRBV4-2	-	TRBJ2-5	TGTGCCAGCAGCCAAGAACTAGCGGAAGAGACCCAGTACTTC	CASSQELAEETQYF
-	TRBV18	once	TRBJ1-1	TGTGCCAGCTCGCCCTCCGCTACGGCAGCTGAAGCTTTCTTT	CASSPSATAAEAFF
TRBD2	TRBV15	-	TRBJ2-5	TGTGCCACCAGGAGCCTTGGCGGGGGAAAAAAAGAGACCCAGTACTTC	CATRSLGGGKKETQYF
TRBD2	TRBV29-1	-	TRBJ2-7	TGCAGCGCCCGCGGGGGTGGGTCCTACGAGCAGTACTTC	CSARGGGSYEQYF
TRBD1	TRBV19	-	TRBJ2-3	TGTGCCAGTCGAGACAGGGTGACAGATACGCAGTATTTT	CASRDRVTDTQYF
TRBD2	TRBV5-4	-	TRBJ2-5	TGTGCCAGCAGCCTAAGCGGGGGGGAAGAGACCCAGTACTTC	CASSLSGGEETQYF
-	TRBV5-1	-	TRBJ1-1	TGCGCCAGCAGCCCGAATCAGGGTGGCACTGAAGCTTTCTTT	CASSPNQGGTEAFF
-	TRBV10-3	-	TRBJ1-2	TGTGCCATCAGTGAGTCTGGGAGTCTCGATGGCTACACCTTC	CAISESGSLDGYTF
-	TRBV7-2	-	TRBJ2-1	TGTGCCAGCAGCTTAGAGGGGGGACGCCTTGAGCAGTTCTTC	CASSLEGGRLEQFF
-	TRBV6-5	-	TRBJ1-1	TGTGCCAGCAGTTACTCCTGGGACCGAAAGAACACTGAAGCTTTCTTT	CASSYSWDRKNTEAFF
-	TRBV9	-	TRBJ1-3	TGTGCCAGCAGCGTAGGCACAGGTGGAAACACCATATATTTT	CASSVGTGGNTIYF
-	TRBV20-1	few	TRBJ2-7	TGCAGTGCTAGTACCGGGGACGAGCAGTACTTC	CSASTGDEQYF
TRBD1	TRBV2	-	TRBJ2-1	TGTGCCAGCAGCCAAATTAGACAGGGAGTGGGGAATGAGCAGTTCTTC	CASSQIRQGVGNEQFF
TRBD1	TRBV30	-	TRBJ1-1	TGTGCCTGGAGTTCCGGGACAGGGAATGTAGCTTTCTTT	CAWSSGTGNVAFF
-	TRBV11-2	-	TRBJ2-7	TGTGCCAGCAGCTTAGACAAGGGACCCTACGAGCAGTACTTC	CASSLDKGPYEQYF
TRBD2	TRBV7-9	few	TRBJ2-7	TGTGCCAGCAGCCCTGGGACTATCGGTTACGAGCAGTACTTC	CASSPGTIGYEQYF
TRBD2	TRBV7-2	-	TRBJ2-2	TGTGCCAGCAGCTTATCGACGGGGGGTCTCGGGGAGCTGTTTTTT	CASSLSTGGLGELFF
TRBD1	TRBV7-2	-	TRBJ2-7	TGTGCCAGCAGCCCGGCCGGGACAGGTCTTGGCGAGCAGTACTTC	CASSPAGTGLGEQYF
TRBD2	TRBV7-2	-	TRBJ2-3	TGTGCCAGCAGCCCGGGACTAGCGGGGGTCGGCACAGATACGCAGTATTTT	CASSPGLAGVGTDTQYF
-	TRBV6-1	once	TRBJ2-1	TGTGCCAGCAGTGGTTACAGCAATGAGCAGTTCTTC	CASSGYSNEQFF
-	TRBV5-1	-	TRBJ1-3	TGCGCCAGCAGCTCGACCCTACAGGTATTCGGAAACACCATATATTTT	CASSSTLQVFGNTIYF
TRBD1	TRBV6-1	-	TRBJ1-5	TGTGCCAGCGCGGACAGGGGGAGCAATCAGCCCCAGCATTTT	CASADRGSNQPQHF